This T cell receptor (beta chain) was sequenced for a study of T cells in Graves' hyperthyroidism and ophthalmopathy (dated by TCRdb to 2018 to 2020). Concerning the study at large: Peripheral blood samples were taken at initial diagnosis, before any treatment was given. Prospective prediction of ophthalmopathy was tested in an independent validation cohort of fewer than 20 hyperthyroidism patients and around 16 patients who later progressed to ophthalmopathy. A discovery cohort of about a hundred patients, approximately 45 with Graves' ophthalmopathy and more than 55 with stable Graves' hyperthyroidism, was used to find distinguishing TCR V-J signatures. The study also compared thyroid tissue and blood T-cell repertoires from about six Graves' hyperthyroidism patients. According to the paper, TCR Vbeta CDR3 sequencing was carried out on approximately 140 peripheral blood samples, which came from under 50 ophthalmopathy, 70 to 80 hyperthyroidism and 17 progressor patients. The roughly 90 discovery patients were divided at random into training and test sets in a 7:3 ratio. Once sampling was done, hyperthyroidism patients were given methimazole at a starting dose of 30 mg daily, whereas ophthalmopathy patients were given high-dose intravenous methylprednisolone. The paper's findings and limits, for the study overall: Most expanded thyroid clonotypes (frequency above 0.001) were also detected in blood, a finding suggesting that blood repertoires may reflect thyroid immune responses. No statistical method was used to fix the sample size in advance, and group allocation was not hidden from the investigators. A 13 V-J signature model separated ophthalmopathy from stable hyperthyroidism, with roughly 88% sensitivity and about 81% specificity in cross-validation and 80%/75% in testing. In validation, progression to ophthalmopathy was predicted by the model with around 71% sensitivity and roughly 76% specificity, a median of roughly 6.4 months before onset.

The TCR beta CDR3 regions were amplified from the RNA transcripts. The TCR CDR3 was subjected to a first round of RT-PCR using the HTBI primer set and the Qiagen OneStep RT-PCR kit. Libraries were constructed in a second round of multiplex PCR, after which size selection and purification were carried out. The libraries were sequenced on an Illumina HiSeq2000 using paired-end 100 bp reads. The source study handled its data this way. Raw data were processed with SOAPnuke, discarding reads with adapters, uncalled bases, mean Phred below 15, or no exact constant-primer or identifier match. COPE v1.2.5 was used to merge high-quality paired reads, and clonotypes were defined as unique nucleotide sequences. MiTCR v1.1 was used to align the clonotypes against IMGT TRBV, TRBD and TRBJ reference segments. The analysis was restricted to V-J combinations with a frequency above 0.0001, which together covered over 99% of the repertoires. The TCS score was defined as the ratio of F50 (clonal expansion) to E x V (chaos), calculated using BLOSUM62-based TCRdist between CDR3 peptides within each V-J. Welch's t-statistics and random forest reduced 450 to 600 V-J features to about 13, which were used in a naive Bayes classifier (R e1071). TCRdb took the public reads, trimmed them with fastp at Q25, ran MiXCR for clone calling and kept in-frame beta chains. Identical CDR3 proteins give one entry, which carries the most common genes and DNA. The V and J calls reflect TCRdb's pipeline rather than the authors' work. The sample table holds a few hundred thousand distinct CDR3 sequences, of which roughly 16% were seen once. 2.5% to 4% of the sample is taken by the ten largest.

There are a few counts of this clonotype. The clone's antigen remains unknown. Per-base quality was not reported, and no clone a single base away is much larger than it. In the ophthalmopathy patients, disease was moderately to severely active, with a Clinical Activity Score of 3 or more, a NOSPECS grade of 4 or more, and a duration of less than 3 months. The study excluded patients with uncontrolled infections, other autoimmune diseases, pregnancy or lactation. Diagnoses were based on clinical symptoms, serum thyroxine and TRAb, thyroid ultrasound and orbital computed tomography. Ficoll-Paque density gradient centrifugation was used to isolate PBMCs from around 10 ml of fresh peripheral blood. Trizol reagent was used to extract total RNA, and RNA quality was then checked on an Agilent 2100 Bioanalyzer. V and J are trimmed by 6 bases and 2 bases, and the gene matches miss 4 bases of the junction. From a lookup of the germline V gene, CDR1 and CDR2 are MNHEY and SVGEGT. The CDR3 runs 14 amino acids, cysteine and phenylalanine included. Only the CDR3 portion is preserved as DNA: 42 bases, with reading frame beginning at the first base.

The chain is assembled from TRBV6-2 or TRBV6-3 and TRBJ2-1, with 7 middle bases fitting TRBD1. This clonotype was sampled from a woman in her thirties or forties with Graves' ophthalmopathy. The sample was blood. The nucleotide sequence is given as TGTGCCAGCAGGACAGGGCCCCCCTACAATGAGCAGTTCTTC. Translated, this gives CASRTGPPYNEQFF.